This T cell receptor beta chain was sequenced for a study of Graves' ophthalmopathy and Graves' hyperthyroidism. Study-level information: Specimen type is peripheral blood, obtained at initial diagnosis before any treatment.

Using RNA transcripts, the TCR beta CDR3 regions were amplified. First-round RT-PCR with HTBI primers preceded a second-round multiplex PCR. MiXCR was run by TCRdb on the multiplex PCR reads, yielding one entry per CDR3 protein. The sample consists of around 670,000 distinct CDR3 sequences, about 44% of them appearing once. Uncontrolled infections, other autoimmune diseases, pregnancy or lactation barred patients from enrollment. Clinical symptoms, serum thyroxine, TRAb, thyroid ultrasound and orbital computed tomography were relied on for diagnosis. PBMCs were isolated by Ficoll-Paque density gradient centrifugation, using roughly 10 ml of fresh peripheral blood as the starting material. The CDR3 covers 14 residues. The V and J ends lost 1 base and 5 bases respectively, with 11 bases between them. CDR1 and CDR2 from the germline V gene are SEHNR and FQNEAQ (reference sequence). This clonotype was recorded a few times.

The source of this sequence is an adult man with Graves' ophthalmopathy. The specimen was peripheral blood. The genes are TRBV7-9 and TRBJ2-5; D is ambiguous. The CDR3 coding sequence is TGTGCCAGCAGCTTAGAAGAAGAGCCGGAGACCCAGTACTTC. Residues: CASSLEEEPETQYF.